A selection of T cell receptor beta chains follows, all from one sample in a study of identical twins. TCRdb re-called the 5' RACE reads through MiXCR, storing one row per CDR3 protein. The sample records some 730,000 distinct CDR3 sequences, 15% to 20% being singletons. These data were also filed under a second study, of T cells expressing NK-cell markers.

Sequenced input: PBMCs. The receptors originated from a young woman in good health. Both conserved end residues are part of each CDR3. Each record gives: J gene, V gene, D gene, clone size, CDR3 protein, CDR3 DNA. A D gene is named only where the DNA matches it firmly. Rows give clone size only sometimes, using once, few, many, or a class for an expanded clone.

j_gene: TRBJ2-1; v_gene: TRBV12-3/TRBV12-4; d_gene: -; abundance: many; CDR3aa: CASSLGAEQFF; CDR3nt: TGTGCCAGCAGCTTAGGCGCTGAGCAGTTCTTC
j_gene: TRBJ2-3; v_gene: TRBV19; d_gene: TRBD2; abundance: -; CDR3aa: CASSGRYTDTQYF; CDR3nt: TGTGCCAGTAGCGGGAGGTACACAGATACGCAGTATTTT
j_gene: TRBJ2-1; v_gene: TRBV10-3; d_gene: TRBD2; abundance: few; CDR3aa: CAIRAILAGGSYNEQFF; CDR3nt: TGTGCCATCAGGGCTATACTAGCGGGAGGTTCCTACAATGAGCAGTTCTTC
j_gene: TRBJ2-5; v_gene: TRBV7-9; d_gene: -; abundance: -; CDR3aa: CASSFVTQETQYF; CDR3nt: TGTGCCAGCAGCTTTGTAACCCAAGAGACCCAGTACTTC
j_gene: TRBJ2-3; v_gene: TRBV5-1; d_gene: -; abundance: many; CDR3aa: CASSLMGRSDTQYF; CDR3nt: TGCGCCAGCAGCTTGATGGGGAGGTCAGATACGCAGTATTTT
j_gene: TRBJ2-6; v_gene: TRBV12-3/TRBV12-4; d_gene: -; abundance: -; CDR3aa: CASSRRTEHSGANVLTF; CDR3nt: TGTGCCAGCAGCAGAAGGACAGAACACTCTGGGGCCAACGTCCTGACTTTC
j_gene: TRBJ2-5; v_gene: TRBV15; d_gene: -; abundance: -; CDR3aa: CATSRATGETQYF; CDR3nt: TGTGCCACCAGCAGAGCTACAGGGGAGACCCAGTACTTC
j_gene: TRBJ2-2; v_gene: TRBV15; d_gene: -; abundance: few; CDR3aa: CATSRDFPAHAGELFF; CDR3nt: TGTGCCACCAGCAGAGATTTTCCAGCGCATGCCGGGGAGCTGTTTTTT
j_gene: TRBJ2-1; v_gene: TRBV6-2/TRBV6-3; d_gene: -; abundance: -; CDR3aa: CASIRNRGYEQFF; CDR3nt: TGTGCCAGCATTCGCAACCGGGGGTATGAGCAGTTCTTC
j_gene: TRBJ2-3; v_gene: TRBV7-9; d_gene: -; abundance: -; CDR3aa: CASSYDPYGTDTQYF; CDR3nt: TGTGCCAGCAGTTACGACCCCTATGGTACAGATACGCAGTATTTT
j_gene: TRBJ2-3; v_gene: TRBV20-1; d_gene: -; abundance: few; CDR3aa: CSAAPFGRITDTQYF; CDR3nt: TGCAGTGCTGCCCCCTTCGGGAGAATCACAGATACGCAGTATTTT
j_gene: TRBJ1-5; v_gene: TRBV12-3/TRBV12-4; d_gene: TRBD1; abundance: -; CDR3aa: CASSLAEGGLAQHF; CDR3nt: TGTGCCAGCAGTTTAGCGGAAGGGGGCTTGGCCCAGCATTTT
j_gene: TRBJ2-5; v_gene: TRBV7-9; d_gene: -; abundance: many; CDR3aa: CASSLTFRQVETQYF; CDR3nt: TGTGCCAGCAGCTTGACTTTCCGACAAGTAGAGACCCAGTACTTC
j_gene: TRBJ2-6; v_gene: TRBV4-3; d_gene: TRBD1; abundance: once; CDR3aa: CASSHARGDRVAGANVLTF; CDR3nt: TGCGCCAGCAGCCACGCTAGGGGGGACAGGGTAGCCGGGGCCAACGTCCTGACTTTC
j_gene: TRBJ2-1; v_gene: TRBV7-2; d_gene: -; abundance: few; CDR3aa: CASSSMGRQFF; CDR3nt: TGTGCCAGCAGCTCCATGGGTAGGCAGTTCTTC
j_gene: TRBJ2-5; v_gene: TRBV12-3/TRBV12-4; d_gene: TRBD1; abundance: -; CDR3aa: CASSADRGKGHQETQYF; CDR3nt: TGTGCCAGCAGTGCGGACAGGGGAAAGGGGCACCAAGAGACCCAGTACTTC
j_gene: TRBJ2-1; v_gene: TRBV9; d_gene: -; abundance: -; CDR3aa: CASSAPPGRVYNEQFF; CDR3nt: TGTGCCAGCAGCGCACCCCCGGGTCGGGTCTACAATGAGCAGTTCTTC
j_gene: TRBJ2-7; v_gene: TRBV5-1; d_gene: -; abundance: once; CDR3aa: CASSSLGVRSSYEQYF; CDR3nt: TGCGCCAGCAGCTCCTTAGGGGTTAGGAGCTCCTACGAGCAGTACTTC
j_gene: TRBJ2-5; v_gene: TRBV11-2; d_gene: -; abundance: -; CDR3aa: CASSFTGLTETQYF; CDR3nt: TGTGCCAGCAGCTTTACGGGGTTGACAGAGACCCAGTACTTC
j_gene: TRBJ2-3; v_gene: TRBV24-1; d_gene: TRBD2; abundance: -; CDR3aa: CATSDRPSGGLDTQYF; CDR3nt: TGTGCCACCAGTGACCGCCCTAGCGGGGGATTAGATACGCAGTATTTT
j_gene: TRBJ2-3; v_gene: TRBV12-3/TRBV12-4; d_gene: -; abundance: -; CDR3aa: CASNQPPRTDTQYF; CDR3nt: TGTGCCAGCAATCAACCCCCCCGCACAGATACGCAGTATTTT
j_gene: TRBJ2-1; v_gene: TRBV6-1; d_gene: TRBD1; abundance: -; CDR3aa: CASKALDRARSSYNEQFF; CDR3nt: TGTGCCAGCAAAGCCCTCGACAGGGCCCGGAGCTCCTACAATGAGCAGTTCTTC
j_gene: TRBJ2-5; v_gene: TRBV20-1; d_gene: TRBD1; abundance: few; CDR3aa: CSASSPGQQKETQYF; CDR3nt: TGCAGTGCTAGCTCACCGGGACAGCAAAAAGAGACCCAGTACTTC
j_gene: TRBJ1-6; v_gene: TRBV20-1; d_gene: -; abundance: -; CDR3aa: CSATQGFPNSPLHF; CDR3nt: TGCAGTGCTACCCAGGGGTTCCCCAATTCACCCCTCCACTTT
j_gene: TRBJ1-2; v_gene: TRBV4-2; d_gene: TRBD1; abundance: many; CDR3aa: CASSHPGQGRDGYTF; CDR3nt: TGTGCCAGCAGCCACCCGGGACAGGGAAGAGATGGCTACACCTTC
j_gene: TRBJ2-2; v_gene: TRBV12-3/TRBV12-4; d_gene: -; abundance: few; CDR3aa: CASSPFWDVVFTGELFF; CDR3nt: TGTGCCAGCAGTCCCTTCTGGGATGTAGTTTTTACCGGGGAGCTGTTTTTT
j_gene: TRBJ1-6; v_gene: TRBV5-1; d_gene: TRBD1; abundance: -; CDR3aa: CASSYGTGGNSPLHF; CDR3nt: TGCGCCAGCAGCTATGGGACAGGGGGTAATTCACCCCTCCACTTT
j_gene: TRBJ2-5; v_gene: TRBV2; d_gene: -; abundance: -; CDR3aa: CAASTNRETQYF; CDR3nt: TGTGCCGCCTCTACGAACCGGGAGACCCAGTACTTC
j_gene: TRBJ2-5; v_gene: TRBV5-6; d_gene: -; abundance: few; CDR3aa: CASSYRREILQETQYF; CDR3nt: TGTGCCAGCAGCTACCGACGGGAGATCTTACAAGAGACCCAGTACTTC
j_gene: TRBJ2-5; v_gene: TRBV20-1; d_gene: -; abundance: -; CDR3aa: CSARDLRGDQETQYF; CDR3nt: TGCAGTGCTAGAGATCTGCGCGGGGACCAAGAGACCCAGTACTTC
j_gene: TRBJ1-6; v_gene: TRBV12-3/TRBV12-4; d_gene: -; abundance: -; CDR3aa: CASTTDHTDSPLHF; CDR3nt: TGTGCCAGCACGACCGACCACACGGATTCACCCCTCCACTTT
j_gene: TRBJ1-1; v_gene: TRBV9; d_gene: TRBD1; abundance: -; CDR3aa: CASSLHDRAGTEAFF; CDR3nt: TGTGCCAGCAGCCTCCACGACAGGGCGGGCACTGAAGCTTTCTTT
j_gene: TRBJ2-3; v_gene: TRBV29-1; d_gene: -; abundance: many; CDR3aa: CSVAPARTDTQYF; CDR3nt: TGCAGCGTTGCCCCCGCTCGGACAGATACGCAGTATTTT
j_gene: TRBJ1-1; v_gene: TRBV9; d_gene: TRBD1; abundance: -; CDR3aa: CASSQGGEAFF; CDR3nt: TGTGCCAGCAGTCAAGGGGGCGAGGCTTTCTTT
j_gene: TRBJ2-2; v_gene: TRBV4-3; d_gene: TRBD1; abundance: many; CDR3aa: CASSQDRTLTGTGELFF; CDR3nt: TGCGCCAGCAGCCAGGACAGGACCCTAACAGGAACCGGGGAGCTGTTTTTT
j_gene: TRBJ2-5; v_gene: TRBV10-3; d_gene: -; abundance: few; CDR3aa: CAITASRGQETQYF; CDR3nt: TGTGCCATCACGGCTTCCAGGGGACAAGAGACCCAGTACTTC
j_gene: TRBJ2-2; v_gene: TRBV12-3/TRBV12-4; d_gene: TRBD2; abundance: few; CDR3aa: CASSSDPAGGVHGELFF; CDR3nt: TGTGCCAGCAGTTCCGACCCAGCGGGGGGGGTACACGGGGAGCTGTTTTTT
j_gene: TRBJ1-2; v_gene: TRBV6-1; d_gene: TRBD1; abundance: few; CDR3aa: CASRTGQYYGYTF; CDR3nt: TGTGCCAGCAGGACGGGACAGTACTATGGCTACACCTTC
j_gene: TRBJ1-3; v_gene: TRBV7-6; d_gene: -; abundance: -; CDR3aa: CASSFLPNSGNTIYF; CDR3nt: TGTGCCAGCAGCTTTCTCCCCAACTCTGGAAACACCATATATTTT
j_gene: TRBJ2-7; v_gene: TRBV20-1; d_gene: -; abundance: once; CDR3aa: CSGGQGGSGYEQYF; CDR3nt: TGCAGTGGAGGACAGGGAGGGTCAGGCTACGAGCAGTACTTC
j_gene: TRBJ2-5; v_gene: TRBV6-1; d_gene: -; abundance: few; CDR3aa: CASRPYPGPQETQYF; CDR3nt: TGTGCCAGCAGACCCTACCCGGGCCCCCAAGAGACCCAGTACTTC
j_gene: TRBJ2-5; v_gene: TRBV5-1; d_gene: -; abundance: -; CDR3aa: CASSFSGATQETQYF; CDR3nt: TGCGCCAGCAGCTTTTCAGGGGCCACCCAAGAGACCCAGTACTTC
j_gene: TRBJ2-1; v_gene: TRBV4-3; d_gene: TRBD1; abundance: few; CDR3aa: CASSHGGPGTAYNEQFF; CDR3nt: TGCGCCAGCAGCCATGGGGGTCCCGGGACAGCCTACAATGAGCAGTTCTTC